This T cell receptor (beta chain) appears in the sequencing data of a study of shared clonotypes between healthy human individuals. Study results and caveats: When compared with the clonotypes that were shared by all four sorted-subset donors, the non-shared clonotypes turned out to have lower generation probabilities. About 5% of naive CD4 clonotypes were shared across a few donors. Expectations were that clonotype sharing among donors would be affected by sequencing depth.

Only one count was recorded for this clone. Its antigen is still unknown. This was a deep-level run. The assay was immunoSEQ multiplex PCR, and TCRdb's table has in-frame clones only and misses some. The sample carries 2 million to 2.5 million clones, about 95% recorded once. The V gene's germline CDR1 is SGHAT and CDR2 FQNNGV. Trimming pared 5 bases from V and 1 base from J, leaving 20 bases between. CDR3 length equals 17 residues. CD45RO-negative CD8 cells positively selected for CCR7 made up the naive population, which excluded terminally differentiated effector memory CD45RA+ cells. This rearrangement joins TRBV11-2 to TRBJ1-1, with a tentative D call TRBD1 (5 bases). This sequence originates from a man aged 18 to 30 in good health. The specimen sequenced was naive CD8+ T cells sorted from blood. The CDR3 DNA reads as TGTGCCAGCAGCCCCAGCGGGACTAGGGGTAGGAACACTGAAGCTTTCTTT. Translated, it gives CASSPSGTRGRNTEAFF.